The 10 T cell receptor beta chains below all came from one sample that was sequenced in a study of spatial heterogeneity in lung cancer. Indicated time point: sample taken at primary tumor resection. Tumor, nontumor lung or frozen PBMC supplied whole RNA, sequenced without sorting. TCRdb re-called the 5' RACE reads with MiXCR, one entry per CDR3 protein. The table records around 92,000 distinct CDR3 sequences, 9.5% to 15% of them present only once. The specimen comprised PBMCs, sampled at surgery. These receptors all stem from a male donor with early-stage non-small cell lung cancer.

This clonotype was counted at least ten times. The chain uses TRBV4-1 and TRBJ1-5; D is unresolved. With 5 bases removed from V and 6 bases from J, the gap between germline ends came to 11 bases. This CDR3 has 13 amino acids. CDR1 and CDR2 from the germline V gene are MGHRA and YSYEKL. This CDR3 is CASSGVGGQPQHF. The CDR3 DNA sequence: TGCGCCAGCAGCGGAGTGGGTGGTCAGCCCCAGCATTTT.

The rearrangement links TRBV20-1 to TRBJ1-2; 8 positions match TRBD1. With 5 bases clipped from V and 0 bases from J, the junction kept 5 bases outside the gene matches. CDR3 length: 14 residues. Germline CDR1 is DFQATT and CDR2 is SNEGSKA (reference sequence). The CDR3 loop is CSALGQATNYGYTF. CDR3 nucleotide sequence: TGCAGTGCTTTGGGACAGGCCACTAACTATGGCTACACCTTC.

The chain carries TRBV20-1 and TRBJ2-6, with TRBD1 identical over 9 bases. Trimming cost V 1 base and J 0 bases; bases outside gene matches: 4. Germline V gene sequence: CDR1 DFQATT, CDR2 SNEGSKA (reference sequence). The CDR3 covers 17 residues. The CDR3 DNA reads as TGCAGTGCTAGAGGACCGGGACAGGGCTCTGGGGCCAACGTCCTGACTTTC. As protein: CSARGPGQGSGANVLTF.

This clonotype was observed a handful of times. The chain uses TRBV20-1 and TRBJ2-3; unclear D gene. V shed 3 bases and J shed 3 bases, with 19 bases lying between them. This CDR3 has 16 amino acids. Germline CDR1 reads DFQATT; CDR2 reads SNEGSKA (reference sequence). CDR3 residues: CSARPLETGFTDTQYF. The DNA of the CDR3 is TGCAGTGCTAGGCCTCTGGAAACCGGATTTACAGATACGCAGTATTTT.

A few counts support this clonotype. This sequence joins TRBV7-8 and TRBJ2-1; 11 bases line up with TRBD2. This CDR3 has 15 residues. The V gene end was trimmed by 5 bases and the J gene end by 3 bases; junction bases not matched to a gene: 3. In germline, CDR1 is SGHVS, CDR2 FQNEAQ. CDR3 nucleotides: TGTGCCAGCAGCCCGGGACTAGCGGTCTACAATGAGCAGTTCTTC. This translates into CASSPGLAVYNEQFF.

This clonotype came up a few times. CDR3 amino acids: CASSSIRDRVHEQYF. The CDR3 DNA reads TGTGCCAGCAGCTCCATCAGGGACAGAGTCCACGAGCAGTACTTC. J is TRBJ2-7 and V is TRBV7-9, with TRBD1 matching 7 bases. The CDR3 runs 15 residues. From germline, CDR1 is SEHNR and CDR2 FQNEAQ (reference sequence). Germline trimming cut 4 bases from V and 5 bases from J; bases unmatched to any gene: 11.

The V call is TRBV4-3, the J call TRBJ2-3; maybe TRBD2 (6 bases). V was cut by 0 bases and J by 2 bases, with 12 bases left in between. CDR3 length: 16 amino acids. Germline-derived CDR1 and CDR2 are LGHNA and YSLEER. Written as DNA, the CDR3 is TGCGCCAGCAGCCAAGAGGGAGGCCCCGACACAGATACGCAGTATTTT. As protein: CASSQEGGPDTDTQYF.

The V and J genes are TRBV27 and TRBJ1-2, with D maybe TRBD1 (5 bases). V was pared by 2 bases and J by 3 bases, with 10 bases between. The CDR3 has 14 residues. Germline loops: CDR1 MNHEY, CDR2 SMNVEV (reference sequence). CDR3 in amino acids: CASSLGGRDYGYTF. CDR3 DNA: TGTGCCAGCAGTTTAGGGGGGAGGGACTATGGCTACACCTTC.

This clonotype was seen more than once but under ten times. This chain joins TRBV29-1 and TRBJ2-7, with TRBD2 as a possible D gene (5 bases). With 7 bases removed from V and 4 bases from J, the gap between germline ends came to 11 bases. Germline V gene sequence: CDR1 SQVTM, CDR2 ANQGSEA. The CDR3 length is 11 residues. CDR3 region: CSAGPGYEQYF. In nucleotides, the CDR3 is TGCAGCGCCGGCCCGGGGTACGAGCAGTACTTC.

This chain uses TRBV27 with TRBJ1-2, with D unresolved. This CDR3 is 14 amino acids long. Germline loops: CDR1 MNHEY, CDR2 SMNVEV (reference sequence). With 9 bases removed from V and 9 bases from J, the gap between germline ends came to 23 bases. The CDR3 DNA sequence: TGTGCCAGAGTTCTCCGGCCCAGCAAAAAACGCTACACCTTC. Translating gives CARVLRPSKKRYTF.